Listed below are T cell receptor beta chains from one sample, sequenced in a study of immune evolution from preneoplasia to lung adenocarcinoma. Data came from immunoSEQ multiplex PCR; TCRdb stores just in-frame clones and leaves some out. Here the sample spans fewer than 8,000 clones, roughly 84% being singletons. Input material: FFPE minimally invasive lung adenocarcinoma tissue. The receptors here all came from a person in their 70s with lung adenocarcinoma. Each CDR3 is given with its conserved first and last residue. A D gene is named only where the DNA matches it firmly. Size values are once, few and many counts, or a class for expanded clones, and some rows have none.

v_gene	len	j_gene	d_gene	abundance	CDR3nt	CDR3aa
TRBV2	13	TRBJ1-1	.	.	TGTGCCAGCAGTGTGGCTCCGCAGCGTGAAGCTTTCTTT	CASSVAPQREAFF
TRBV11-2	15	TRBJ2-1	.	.	TGTGCCAGCTCCCCTGTGGGGGCTCCTGGGCATGAGCAGTTCTTC	CASSPVGAPGHEQFF
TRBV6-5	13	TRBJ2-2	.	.	TGTGCCAGTGTAAGCAGCTACACCGGGGAGCTGTTTTTT	CASVSSYTGELFF
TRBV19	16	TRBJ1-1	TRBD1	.	TGTGCCAGTAGTATTACCACACAGGGGGTTCGGACTGAAGCTTTCTTT	CASSITTQGVRTEAFF
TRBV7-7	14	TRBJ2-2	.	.	TGTGCCAGCAGCACGGGACTGGGCATCGGGGAGCTGTTTTTT	CASSTGLGIGELFF
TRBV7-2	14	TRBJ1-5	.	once	TGTGCCAGCAGCTTAGTGTCGGGTCAGCAGCCCCAGCATTTT	CASSLVSGQQPQHF
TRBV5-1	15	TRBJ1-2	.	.	TGCGCCAGCAGCCCGGACGAAGGGCCCCGAGGTGGCTACACCTTC	CASSPDEGPRGGYTF
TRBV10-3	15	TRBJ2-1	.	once	TGTGCCATCAGGGCAGGGATCACGGGATACAATGAGCAGTTCTTC	CAIRAGITGYNEQFF
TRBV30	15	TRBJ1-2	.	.	TGTGCCTGGAGTACTACAGGTTGGGGGGATGATGGCTACACCTTC	CAWSTTGWGDDGYTF
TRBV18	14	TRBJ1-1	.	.	TGTGCCAGCTCACCACGAGGGAAGAACACTGAAGCTTTCTTT	CASSPRGKNTEAFF
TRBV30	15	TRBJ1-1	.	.	TGTGCCTGGAGTGTAGGCACGGGGATGAACACTGAAGCTTTCTTT	CAWSVGTGMNTEAFF
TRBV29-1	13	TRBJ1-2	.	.	TGCAGCGTTGATTTTGGGCAGGATGTTGGCTACACCTTC	CSVDFGQDVGYTF
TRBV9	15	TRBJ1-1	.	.	TGTGCCAGCAGCGAGGCCCCGACAGGGAACACTGAAGCTTTCTTT	CASSEAPTGNTEAFF
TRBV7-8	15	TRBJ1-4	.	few	TGTGCCAGCAGCTTAGACCTTGCAACTAATGAAAAACTGTTTTTT	CASSLDLATNEKLFF
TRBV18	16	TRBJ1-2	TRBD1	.	TGTGCCAGCTCACCAGGGGACAGGGTAATCGCTGATGGCTACACCTTC	CASSPGDRVIADGYTF
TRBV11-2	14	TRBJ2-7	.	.	TGTGCCAGCAGCGAGGACTCCTACGGGTACGAGCAGTACTTC	CASSEDSYGYEQYF
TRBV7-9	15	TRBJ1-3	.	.	TGTGCCAGCAGCTTAGACGGTGGCTCTGGAAACACCATATATTTT	CASSLDGGSGNTIYF
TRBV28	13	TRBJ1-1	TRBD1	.	TGTGCCAGCAGGGGGACAGTGAACACTGAAGCTTTCTTT	CASRGTVNTEAFF
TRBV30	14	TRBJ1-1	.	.	TGTGCCTGGAGTGTGGGTCTGGGGAGTACTGAAGCTTTCTTT	CAWSVGLGSTEAFF
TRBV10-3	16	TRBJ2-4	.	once	TGTGCCATCAGTGAGATGACAGGAGAGGACAAAAACATTCAGTACTTC	CAISEMTGEDKNIQYF
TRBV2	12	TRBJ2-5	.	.	TGTGCCAGCAGTGAACTTTTGGAGACCCAGTACTTC	CASSELLETQYF
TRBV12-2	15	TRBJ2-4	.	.	TGTGCAAGTCGCCCCCCGACAGAGCCCCAAGGTTCTCAGTACTTC	CASRPPTEPQGSQYF
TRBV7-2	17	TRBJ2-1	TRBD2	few	TGTGCCAGCAGCCTCCATGGGACTAGCGGGAGGGGTATAGAGCAGTTCTTC	CASSLHGTSGRGIEQFF
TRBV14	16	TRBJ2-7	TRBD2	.	TGTGCCAGCAGCCAAACCAGCGGACTAGCATTTTCTGGGCAGTACTTC	CASSQTSGLAFSGQYF
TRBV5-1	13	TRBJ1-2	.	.	TGCGCCAGCAGCTCCCGGGACATTTATGGCTACACCTTC	CASSSRDIYGYTF
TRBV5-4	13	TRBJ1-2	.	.	TGTGCCAGCAGCCGCCAAGAGAACTATGGCTACACCTTC	CASSRQENYGYTF
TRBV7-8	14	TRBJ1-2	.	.	TGTGCCAGCAGCCTGAACCCCTCAGGTTATGGCTACACCTTC	CASSLNPSGYGYTF
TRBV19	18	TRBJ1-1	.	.	TGTGCCAGTAGTACCTTTGGGCAGGGGCTCTGGGAGAACACTGAAGCTTTCTTT	CASSTFGQGLWENTEAFF
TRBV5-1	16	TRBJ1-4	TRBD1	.	TGCGCCAGCAGCCTCGGGACAGGGGTTCGGGGTGAAAAACTGTTTTTT	CASSLGTGVRGEKLFF
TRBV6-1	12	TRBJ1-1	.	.	TGTGCCAGCAGTGATTGGAACACTGAAGCTTTCTTT	CASSDWNTEAFF
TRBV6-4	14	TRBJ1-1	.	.	TGTGCCAGCAGTGAGACGGATTCGAAGGCTGAAGCTTTCTTT	CASSETDSKAEAFF